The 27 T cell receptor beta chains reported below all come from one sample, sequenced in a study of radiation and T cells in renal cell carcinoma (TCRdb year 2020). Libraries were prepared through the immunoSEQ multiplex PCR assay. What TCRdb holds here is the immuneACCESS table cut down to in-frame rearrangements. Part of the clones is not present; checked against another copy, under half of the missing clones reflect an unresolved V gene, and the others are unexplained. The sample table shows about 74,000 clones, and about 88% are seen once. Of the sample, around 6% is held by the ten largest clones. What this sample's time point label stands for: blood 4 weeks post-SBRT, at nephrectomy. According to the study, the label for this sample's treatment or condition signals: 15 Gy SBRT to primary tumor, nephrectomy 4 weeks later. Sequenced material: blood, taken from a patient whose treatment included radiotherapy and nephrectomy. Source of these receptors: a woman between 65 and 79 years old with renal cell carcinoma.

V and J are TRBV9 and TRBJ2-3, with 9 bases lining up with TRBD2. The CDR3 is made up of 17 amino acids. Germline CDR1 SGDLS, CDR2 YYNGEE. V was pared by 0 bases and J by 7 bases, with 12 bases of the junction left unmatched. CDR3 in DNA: TGTGCCAGCAGCGTAGATCTGCCCAGCGGGGGGTTAAATACGCAGTATTTT. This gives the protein CASSVDLPSGGLNTQYF.

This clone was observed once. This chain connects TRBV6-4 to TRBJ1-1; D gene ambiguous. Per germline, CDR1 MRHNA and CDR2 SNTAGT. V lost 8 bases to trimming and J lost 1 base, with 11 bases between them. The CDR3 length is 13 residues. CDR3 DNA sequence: TGTGCCAGCCGCCGGACGGAGAACACTGAAGCTTTCTTT. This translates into CASRRTENTEAFF.

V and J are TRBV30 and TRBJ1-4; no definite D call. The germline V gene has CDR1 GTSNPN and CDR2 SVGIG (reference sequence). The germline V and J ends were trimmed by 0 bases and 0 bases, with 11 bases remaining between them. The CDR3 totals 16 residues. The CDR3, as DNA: TGTGCCTGGAGTGTAACGCGGAGTGCAACTAATGAAAAACTGTTTTTT. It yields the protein CAWSVTRSATNEKLFF.

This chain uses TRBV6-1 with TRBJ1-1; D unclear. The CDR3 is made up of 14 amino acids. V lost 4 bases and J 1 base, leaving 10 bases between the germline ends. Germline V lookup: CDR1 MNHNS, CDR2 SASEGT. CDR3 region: CASSVLHQNTEAFF. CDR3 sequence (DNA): TGTGCCAGCAGTGTCCTACACCAGAACACTGAAGCTTTCTTT.

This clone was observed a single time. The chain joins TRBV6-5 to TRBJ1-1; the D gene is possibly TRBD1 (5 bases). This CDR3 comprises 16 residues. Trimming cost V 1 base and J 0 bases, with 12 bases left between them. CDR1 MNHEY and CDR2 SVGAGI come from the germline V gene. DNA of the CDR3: TGTGCCAGCAGTTACTTATCAGGGAAGATGAACACTGAAGCTTTCTTT. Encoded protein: CASSYLSGKMNTEAFF.

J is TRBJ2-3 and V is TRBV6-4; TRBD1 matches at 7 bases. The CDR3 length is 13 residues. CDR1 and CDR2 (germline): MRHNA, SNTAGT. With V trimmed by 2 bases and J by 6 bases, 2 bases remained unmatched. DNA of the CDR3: TGTGCCAGCAGTGACCAACAGGGGGATACGCAGTATTTT. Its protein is CASSDQQGDTQYF.

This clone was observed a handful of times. CDR3: CASSVVPGGKTEAFF. CDR3 nucleotide sequence: TGTGCCAGCAGCGTAGTGCCGGGAGGAAAAACTGAAGCTTTCTTT. V and J are TRBV9 and TRBJ1-1; D is undetermined. The CDR3 has 15 residues. V lost 0 bases to trimming and J lost 5 bases, with 14 bases between them. The germline V gene encodes CDR1 SGDLS and CDR2 YYNGEE. Full variable domain (remainder filled in from reference TRBV9 and TRBJ1-1): DSGVTQTPKHLITATGQRVTLRCSPRSGDLSVYWYQQSLDQGLQFLIQYYNGEERAKGNILERFSAQQFPDLHSELNLSSLELGDSALYFCASSVVPGGKTEAFFGQGTRLTVV.

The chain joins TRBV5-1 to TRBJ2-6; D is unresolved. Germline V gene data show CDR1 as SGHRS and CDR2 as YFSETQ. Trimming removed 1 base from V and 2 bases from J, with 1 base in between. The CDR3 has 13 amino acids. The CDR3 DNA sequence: TGCGCCAGCAGCTTGACTGGGGCCAACGTCCTGACTTTC. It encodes CASSLTGANVLTF.

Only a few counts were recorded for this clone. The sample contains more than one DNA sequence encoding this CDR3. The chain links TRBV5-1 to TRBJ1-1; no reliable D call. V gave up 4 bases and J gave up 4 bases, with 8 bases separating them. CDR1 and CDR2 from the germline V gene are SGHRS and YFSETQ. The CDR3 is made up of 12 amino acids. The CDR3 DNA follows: TGCGCCAGCAGCCCCTGGGGCACTGAAGCTTTCTTT. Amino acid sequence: CASSPWGTEAFF.

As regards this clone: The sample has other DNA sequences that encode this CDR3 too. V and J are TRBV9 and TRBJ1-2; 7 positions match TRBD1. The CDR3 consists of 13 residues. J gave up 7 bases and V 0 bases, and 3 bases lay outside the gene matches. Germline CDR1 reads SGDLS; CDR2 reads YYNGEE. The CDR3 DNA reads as TGTGCCAGCAGCGTAGCTAAGGGGGCTGGCTACACCTTC. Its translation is CASSVAKGAGYTF.

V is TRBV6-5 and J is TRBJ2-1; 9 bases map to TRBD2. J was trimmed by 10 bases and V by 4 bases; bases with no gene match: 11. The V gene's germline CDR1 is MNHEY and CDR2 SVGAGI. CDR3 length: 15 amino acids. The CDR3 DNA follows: TGTGCCAGCAGTTCCCCTAGCGGGGCCCACCGCGAGCAGTTCTTC. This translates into CASSSPSGAHREQFF.

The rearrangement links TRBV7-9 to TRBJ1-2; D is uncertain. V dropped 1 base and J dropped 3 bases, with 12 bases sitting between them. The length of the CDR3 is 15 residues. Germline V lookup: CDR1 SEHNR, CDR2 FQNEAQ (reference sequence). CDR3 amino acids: CASSLEAADYYGYTF. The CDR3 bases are TGTGCCAGCAGCTTAGAGGCAGCCGACTACTATGGCTACACCTTC. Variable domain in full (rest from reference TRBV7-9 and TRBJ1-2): DTGVSQNPRHKITKRGQNVTFRCDPISEHNRLYWYRQTLGQGPEFLTYFQNEAQLEKSRLLSDRFSAERPKGSFSTLEIQRTEQGDSAMYLCASSLEAADYYGYTFGSGTRLTVV.

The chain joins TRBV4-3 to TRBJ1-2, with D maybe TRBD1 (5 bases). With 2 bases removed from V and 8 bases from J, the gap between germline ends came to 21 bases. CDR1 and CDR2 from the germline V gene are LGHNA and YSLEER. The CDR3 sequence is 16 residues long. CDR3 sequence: CASSQSGAQAGRGYTF. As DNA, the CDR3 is TGCGCCAGCAGCCAATCCGGAGCACAGGCGGGACGGGGCTACACCTTC.

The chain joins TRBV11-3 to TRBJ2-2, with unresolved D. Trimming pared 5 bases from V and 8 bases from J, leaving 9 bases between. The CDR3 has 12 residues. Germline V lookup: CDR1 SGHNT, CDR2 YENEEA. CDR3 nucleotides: TGTGCCAGCAGCGCGCCCCCGGGGGAGCTGTTTTTT. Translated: CASSAPPGELFF.

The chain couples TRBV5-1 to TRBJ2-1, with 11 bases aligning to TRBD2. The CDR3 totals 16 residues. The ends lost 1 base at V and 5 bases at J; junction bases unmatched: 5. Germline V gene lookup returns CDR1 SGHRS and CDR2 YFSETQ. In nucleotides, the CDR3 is TGCGCCAGCAGCTTGTTACTAGCGGGGGACGACAATGAGCAGTTCTTC. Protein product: CASSLLLAGDDNEQFF.

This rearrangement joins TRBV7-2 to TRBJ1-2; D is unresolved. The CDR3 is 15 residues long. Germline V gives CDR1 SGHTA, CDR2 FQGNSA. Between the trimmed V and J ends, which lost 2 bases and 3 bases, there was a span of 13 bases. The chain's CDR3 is CASSLKTKVDYGYTF. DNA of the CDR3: TGTGCCAGCAGCTTAAAAACCAAGGTTGACTATGGCTACACCTTC.

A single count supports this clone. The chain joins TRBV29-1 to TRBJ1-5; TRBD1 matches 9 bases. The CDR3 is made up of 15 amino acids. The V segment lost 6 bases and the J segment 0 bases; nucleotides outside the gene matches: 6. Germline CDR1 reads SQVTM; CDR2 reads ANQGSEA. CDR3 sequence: CSVVTGGNSNQPQHF. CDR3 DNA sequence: TGCAGCGTAGTAACAGGGGGCAATAGCAATCAGCCCCAGCATTTT.

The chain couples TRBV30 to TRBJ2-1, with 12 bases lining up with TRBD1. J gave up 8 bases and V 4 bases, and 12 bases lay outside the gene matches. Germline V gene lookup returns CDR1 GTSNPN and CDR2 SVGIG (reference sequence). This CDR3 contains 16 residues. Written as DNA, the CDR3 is TGTGCCTGGAATTCCGGGACAGGGGGCAGGGGGGATGAGCAGTTCTTC. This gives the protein CAWNSGTGGRGDEQFF.

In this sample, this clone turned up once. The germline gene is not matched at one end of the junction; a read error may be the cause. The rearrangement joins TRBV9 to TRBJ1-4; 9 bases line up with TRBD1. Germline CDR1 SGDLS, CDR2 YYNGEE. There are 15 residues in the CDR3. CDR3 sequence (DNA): TGTGCCAGCAGCGCCACGGGACAGGGTAATGTAAAACTGTTTTTT. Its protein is CASSATGQGNVKLFF. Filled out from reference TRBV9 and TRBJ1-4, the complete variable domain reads DSGVTQTPKHLITATGQRVTLRCSPRSGDLSVYWYQQSLDQGLQFLIQYYNGEERAKGNILERFSAQQFPDLHSELNLSSLELGDSALYFCASSATGQGNVKLFFGSGTQLSVL.

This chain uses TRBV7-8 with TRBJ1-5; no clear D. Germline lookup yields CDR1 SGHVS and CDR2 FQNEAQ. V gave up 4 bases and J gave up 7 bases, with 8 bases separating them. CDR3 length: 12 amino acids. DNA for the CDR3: TGTGCCAGCAGCTCCCGCGCCCAGCCCCAGCATTTT. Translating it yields CASSSRAQPQHF.

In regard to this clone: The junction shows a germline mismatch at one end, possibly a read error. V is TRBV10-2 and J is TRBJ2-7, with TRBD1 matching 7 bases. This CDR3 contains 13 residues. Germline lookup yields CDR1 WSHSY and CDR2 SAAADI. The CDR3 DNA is TGCGCCAGCAGGGCCGGGACAGAGTACGAGCAGTGCTTC. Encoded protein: CASRAGTEYEQCF.

This chain's CDR3 is CASSPGTGGTYEQYF. In DNA, the CDR3 is TGTGCCAGTAGCCCGGGAACAGGCGGCACCTACGAGCAGTACTTC. The chain employs TRBV19 and TRBJ2-7; D is tentatively TRBD1 or TRBD2 (5 bases each). The germline V gene encodes CDR1 LNHDA and CDR2 SQIVND (reference sequence). The CDR3 is 15 residues long. The V gene lost 6 bases and the J gene lost 2 bases, with 17 bases spanning the gap.

CDR3 in DNA: TGTGCCAGCAGCTACCTTGGGCCGGGGTACAATGAGCAGTTCTTC. Protein sequence: CASSYLGPGYNEQFF. This sequence joins TRBV7-2 and TRBJ2-1, with TRBD2 as a possible D gene (5 bases). The ends were cut back, 4 bases at V and 4 bases at J, with 14 bases in the middle. Germline CDR1 reads SGHTA; CDR2 reads FQGNSA. The CDR3 sequence is 15 residues long.

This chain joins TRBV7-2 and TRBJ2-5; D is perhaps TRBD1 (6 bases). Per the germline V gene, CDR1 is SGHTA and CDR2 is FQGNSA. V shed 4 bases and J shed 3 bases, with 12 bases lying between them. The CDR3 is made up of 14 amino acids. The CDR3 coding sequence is TGTGCCAGCAGCTCCGGGACACACAAAGAGACCCAGTACTTC. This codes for CASSSGTHKETQYF.

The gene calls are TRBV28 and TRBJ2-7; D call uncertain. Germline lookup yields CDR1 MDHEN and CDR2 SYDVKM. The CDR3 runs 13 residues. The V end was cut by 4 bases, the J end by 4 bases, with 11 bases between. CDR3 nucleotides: TGTGCCAGCAGTTCCCTAGGCACATACGAGCAGTACTTC. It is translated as CASSSLGTYEQYF.

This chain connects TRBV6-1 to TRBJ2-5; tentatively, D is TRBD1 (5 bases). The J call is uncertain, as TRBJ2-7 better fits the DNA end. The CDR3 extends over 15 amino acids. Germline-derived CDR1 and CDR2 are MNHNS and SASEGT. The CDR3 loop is CASTQGRGGSYEQYF. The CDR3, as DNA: TGTGCCAGCACCCAGGGAAGGGGTGGGTCCTACGAGCAGTACTTC.

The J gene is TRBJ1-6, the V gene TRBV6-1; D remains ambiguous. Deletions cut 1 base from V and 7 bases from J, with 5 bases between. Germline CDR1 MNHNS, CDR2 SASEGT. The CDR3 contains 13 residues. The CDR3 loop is CASSEGRNSPLHF. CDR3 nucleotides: TGTGCCAGCAGTGAAGGGCGGAATTCACCCCTCCACTTT.